Below, 7 T cell receptor beta chains from the same sample are listed, as sequenced in a study of T cell repertoires in ileal Crohn's disease. Measured with immunoSEQ multiplex PCR; TCRdb has only the in-frame clones, and not every one. The sample holds roughly 13,000 clones, roughly 78% seen once. The specimen was ileal tissue. The origin of the receptors is an adult with Crohn's disease.

V usage is TRBV18 and J usage is TRBJ2-7, with 8 bases aligning to TRBD1. Germline values: CDR1 KGHSH, CDR2 LQKENI. The V segment lost 4 bases and the J segment 6 bases; nucleotides outside the gene matches: 5. The CDR3 loop spans 13 amino acids. The DNA for the CDR3 is TGTGCCAGCTCACGAGGACAGGGTGGCGAGCAGTACTTC. It codes for CASSRGQGGEQYF.

The J gene is TRBJ2-2, the V gene TRBV10-3; D ambiguous. V gave up 5 bases and J gave up 3 bases, with 13 bases separating them. CDR1 and CDR2 (germline): ENHRY, SYGVKD. The CDR3 runs to 15 residues. This CDR3 is CAISKVLVDTGELFF. CDR3 sequence (DNA): TGTGCCATCAGTAAGGTCCTAGTTGACACCGGGGAGCTGTTTTTT.

V and J are TRBV10-3 and TRBJ2-5; 9 bases agree with TRBD1. The CDR3 extends over 18 amino acids. Germline CDR1 and CDR2: ENHRY and SYGVKD. Trimming took 0 bases from V and 4 from J; bases not matched to a gene: 12. CDR3 coding DNA: TGTGCCATCAGTGAGTCGAGGTTGGGGACAGGGCATCGAGAGACCCAGTACTTC. Translating it yields CAISESRLGTGHRETQYF.

This clone occurred a few times. The V and J genes are TRBV2 and TRBJ1-2; 7 bases align to TRBD1. J gave up 4 bases and V 6 bases, and 11 bases lay outside the gene matches. Germline V gene lookup returns CDR1 SNHLY and CDR2 FYNNEI. The CDR3 is 15 residues long. CDR3 bases: TGTGCCAGCAGGATCCGGGACAGCGGTTCCTATGGCTACACCTTC. Residues: CASRIRDSGSYGYTF.

V is TRBV29-1 and J is TRBJ2-3; D is undetermined. CDR1 SQVTM and CDR2 ANQGSEA come from the germline V gene. This CDR3 has 14 residues. Between the trimmed V and J ends, which lost 3 bases and 0 bases, there was a span of 10 bases. The CDR3 protein is CSVDPGPSTDTQYF. The CDR3 nucleotides are TGCAGCGTTGACCCGGGTCCTAGCACAGATACGCAGTATTTT.

The chain has TRBV5-1 and TRBJ2-3; maybe TRBD2 (5 bases). V lost 5 bases, J lost 8 bases, and 12 bases lay in between. The CDR3 loop spans 12 amino acids. The germline CDR1 and CDR2 sequences are SGHRS and YFSETQ. CDR3 sequence: CASSYKGGTQYF. Written as DNA, the CDR3 is TGCGCCAGCAGTTATAAAGGAGGTACGCAGTATTTT.

V is TRBV11-2 and J is TRBJ2-3, with D possibly being TRBD2 (6 bases). Between the trimmed V and J ends, which lost 5 bases and 1 base, there was a span of 22 bases. This CDR3 region has 18 residues. Germline lookup yields CDR1 SGHAT and CDR2 FQNNGV. The CDR3 coding sequence is TGTGCCAGCAGCCCGGGAGTAGGACGGGGGACGGGCACAGATACGCAGTATTTT. Translated: CASSPGVGRGTGTDTQYF.